These 21 T cell receptor beta chains were all obtained from the same sample, sequenced in a study of response to subunit inactivated influenza vaccine. TCRdb analysed the RT-PCR reads with MiXCR anew, one entry per CDR3 protein. The sample records 530,000 or so distinct CDR3 sequences, about 25% being singletons. The starting material was CD4+ T cells sorted from PBMCs, obtained 5 to 6 days after vaccination. These receptors originate from a man aged 50 to 60 who received an inactivated influenza vaccine.

This clonotype has a handful of counts. The V call is TRBV19, the J call TRBJ2-2; D is tentatively TRBD1 or TRBD2 (5 bases each). Trimming stripped 6 bases from V and 6 bases from J, with 20 bases between. The germline gives CDR1 LNHDA, CDR2 SQIVND (reference sequence). CDR3 size: 16 residues. The CDR3 is CASRKLPGPLAGELFF. CDR3 DNA sequence: TGTGCCAGTAGGAAACTTCCGGGACCCCTCGCCGGGGAGCTGTTTTTT.

The sample holds a few counts of this clonotype. This rearrangement joins TRBV10-3 to TRBJ1-4, with TRBD1 matching over 8 bases. Germline trimming cut 2 bases from V and 8 bases from J; bases unmatched to any gene: 4. This CDR3 has 14 amino acids. Germline V gives CDR1 ENHRY, CDR2 SYGVKD. The chain's CDR3 is CAISERTGQEKLFF. CDR3 nucleotide sequence: TGTGCCATCAGTGAGAGGACAGGGCAAGAAAAACTGTTTTTT.

The chain joins TRBV4-3 to TRBJ2-4, with D perhaps being TRBD1 or TRBD2 (5 bases each). Germline-derived CDR1 and CDR2 are LGHNA and YSLEER. The CDR3 covers 17 residues. V was cut by 0 bases and J by 6 bases, with 18 bases left in between. The CDR3 is CASSQDLRGPVGNIQYF. The CDR3 DNA is TGCGCCAGCAGCCAAGATCTGAGGGGCCCCGTGGGAAACATTCAGTACTTC.

The gene calls are TRBV12-3 or TRBV12-4 and TRBJ2-7; perhaps TRBD2 as D (6 bases). V dropped 0 bases and J dropped 2 bases, with 17 bases sitting between them. The CDR3 covers 17 residues. The CDR3 sequence is CASSLASQEGRAYEQYF. In DNA form, the CDR3 reads TGTGCCAGCAGTTTAGCATCCCAGGAGGGGCGAGCCTACGAGCAGTACTTC.

Only a few counts were recorded for this clonotype. V is TRBV29-1 and J is TRBJ2-2, with D possibly being TRBD1 (7 bases). The CDR3 loop spans 13 amino acids. V was clipped by 3 bases and J by 6 bases, with 11 bases between them. Germline V gene lookup returns CDR1 SQVTM and CDR2 ANQGSEA. DNA of the CDR3: TGCAGCGTTGATCGCAGGGGGGCCGGGGAGCTGTTTTTT. Protein product: CSVDRRGAGELFF.

J is TRBJ1-5 and V is TRBV5-8, with 7 bases aligning to TRBD1. V lost 1 base and J lost 9; bases outside the gene matches: 7. This CDR3 is built from 14 residues. Germline-derived CDR1 and CDR2 are SGHTS and YDEGEE. In nucleotides, the CDR3 is TGTGCCAGCAGCTTGCGACAGGGTGGTGCGCCCCAGCATTTT. It yields the protein CASSLRQGGAPQHF.

The chain is built from TRBV12-5 and TRBJ2-2, with D unclear. Trimming shortened V by 1 base and J by 3 bases, and 3 bases separated the two germline ends. The CDR3 length is 13 residues. Germline V CDR1 and CDR2: LGHNT, FRNRAP. CDR3 coding DNA: TGTGCTAGTGGTTTGGGCCACACCGGGGAGCTGTTTTTT. This sequence encodes CASGLGHTGELFF.

This clonotype has just a few counts. The chain joins TRBV4-3 to TRBJ2-7; 10 positions agree with TRBD2. Germline CDR1 and CDR2: LGHNA and YSLEER. The ends lost 5 bases at V and 3 bases at J; junction bases unmatched: 7. The CDR3 is made up of 15 amino acids. The CDR3 DNA reads TGCGCCAGCAGCTCAAGGACTAGCGGAGACTACGAGCAGTACTTC. Amino acid sequence: CASSSRTSGDYEQYF.

The table lists this clonotype with a few counts. The chain joins TRBV7-9 to TRBJ2-7; either TRBD1 or TRBD2 may supply D (5 bases each). Germline V gene sequence: CDR1 SEHNR, CDR2 FQNEAQ (reference sequence). This CDR3 is built from 11 residues. V lost 1 base and J 11 bases, leaving 9 bases between the germline ends. The CDR3 DNA reads TGTGCCAGCAGCTTAGGGGACCGAGAGTACTTC. It translates to CASSLGDREYF.

This clonotype was counted only a few times. This chain uses TRBV28 with TRBJ2-5; no reliable D call. The germline CDR1 and CDR2 sequences are MDHEN and SYDVKM. Trimming removed 4 bases at V and 1 base at J, with 10 bases between. The CDR3 sequence is 14 residues long. Here the CDR3 DNA reads TGTGCCAGCAGTTCCCCGATGGCCCAAGAGACCCAGTACTTC. Protein product: CASSSPMAQETQYF.

This clonotype has more than one count but fewer than ten. Written as DNA, the CDR3 is TGCAGCGTACGGGGGGATAACTACGAGCAGTACTTC. Its protein product is CSVRGDNYEQYF. This chain uses TRBV29-1 with TRBJ2-7, with 7 bases aligning to TRBD2. The CDR3 covers 12 residues. Per germline, CDR1 SQVTM and CDR2 ANQGSEA. With V trimmed by 6 bases and J by 3 bases, 5 bases remained unmatched.

There are a few counts of this clonotype. The chain recombines TRBV9 with TRBJ2-2; 8 bases agree with TRBD1. The CDR3 is 17 amino acids. Germline loops: CDR1 SGDLS, CDR2 YYNGEE. V was clipped by 3 bases and J by 1 base; unmatched bases: 8. The CDR3 nucleotides are TGTGCCAGCAGCGCCAATCGACAGGGGCGGAACACCGGGGAGCTGTTTTTT. Its protein product is CASSANRQGRNTGELFF.

The chain joins TRBV10-3 to TRBJ2-7; 11 bases are a match to TRBD2. The CDR3 covers 14 residues. Germline-derived CDR1 and CDR2 are ENHRY and SYGVKD. V gave up 4 bases and J gave up 3 bases; unmatched junction bases: 2. The CDR3 nucleotides read TGTGCCATCAGTGGGACTAGCGGGCACTACGAGCAGTACTTC. Translating gives CAISGTSGHYEQYF.

This clonotype came up a few times. The chain recombines TRBV7-2 with TRBJ2-1, with TRBD1 identical over 7 bases. The CDR3 extends over 13 amino acids. Germline trimming cut 5 bases from V and 8 bases from J; bases unmatched to any gene: 6. Germline lookup yields CDR1 SGHTA and CDR2 FQGNSA. The CDR3 nucleotides are TGTGCCAGCAGCGACCCGGGACAGTATGAGCAGTTCTTC. Protein sequence: CASSDPGQYEQFF.

The sample holds many counts of this clonotype. The rearrangement links TRBV12-3 or TRBV12-4 to TRBJ2-1; D gene uncertain. V lost 3 bases and J 2 bases, leaving 11 bases between the germline ends. This CDR3 region has 15 residues. The CDR3 here is CASSFGDRPYNEQFF. CDR3 DNA: TGTGCCAGCAGTTTCGGAGACCGGCCCTACAATGAGCAGTTCTTC.

This chain links TRBV6-5 with TRBJ2-3, with D unclear. Germline CDR1 MNHEY, CDR2 SVGAGI. V lost 0 bases and J 6 bases, leaving 10 bases between the germline ends. There are 14 residues in the CDR3. CDR3 in amino acids: CASSYSTGRDTQYF. CDR3 nucleotide sequence: TGTGCCAGCAGTTACTCGACGGGCAGGGATACGCAGTATTTT.

The V gene is TRBV7-9, the J gene TRBJ2-4; the D is unclear. The germline CDR1 and CDR2 sequences are SEHNR and FQNEAQ (reference sequence). The CDR3 covers 10 residues. The V end was cut by 5 bases, the J end by 10 bases, with 6 bases between. CDR3 loop: CASSAQIQYF. The CDR3 bases are TGTGCCAGCAGCGCACAAATTCAGTACTTC.

The chain is built from TRBV5-1 and TRBJ1-4, with D perhaps TRBD1 (6 bases). The CDR3 covers 16 residues. In germline, CDR1 is SGHRS, CDR2 YFSETQ. V was shortened by 0 bases and J by 8 bases, with 17 bases between the two germline ends. The CDR3 is CASSLAGQGSREKLFF. CDR3 DNA: TGCGCCAGCAGCTTGGCCGGGCAGGGGTCCCGGGAAAAACTGTTTTTT.

This clonotype appeared once. J is TRBJ1-4 and V is TRBV3-1; D might be TRBD1 (5 bases). The CDR3 runs 14 residues. Germline V gene sequence: CDR1 LGHDT, CDR2 YNNKEL (reference sequence). Trimming took off 4 bases at V and 0 bases at J, with 6 bases between the two ends. The CDR3 DNA reads as TGTGCCAGCAGCCGGGGGACAACTAATGAAAAACTGTTTTTT. Translation gives CASSRGTTNEKLFF.

This clonotype has a handful of counts. The chain recombines TRBV4-2 with TRBJ1-1; D is unresolved. The V end lost 1 base, the J end lost 8 bases, and 11 bases lay between the germline ends. Germline assignment: CDR1 LGHNA and CDR2 YNFKEQ. This CDR3 is 13 amino acids long. In DNA, the CDR3 is TGTGCCAGCAGCCAAGCCCCCGGGTCCGAAGCTTTCTTT. It is translated as CASSQAPGSEAFF.

V gene TRBV12-3 or TRBV12-4 combines with J gene TRBJ2-1; D unclear. Trimming shortened V by 5 bases and J by 8 bases, and 10 bases separated the two germline ends. CDR3 length equals 12 residues. The CDR3 DNA is TGTGCCAGCAGTCGACACGGCTATGAGCAGTTCTTC. It specifies CASSRHGYEQFF.